The 17 T cell receptor beta chains below all came from one sample that was sequenced in a study of blood T cell repertoires in COVID-19. Assay: immunoSEQ multiplex PCR; the TCRdb copy retains only in-frame clones and omits some. The sample has fewer than 200,000 clones; around 83% are singletons. The sequencing input was peripheral blood. Every receptor here comes from an older woman with COVID-19, enrolled during active disease.

CDR3 DNA: TGTGCCAGCAGCCGCACCCCTGACAGGGTAACGAACACCGGGGAGCTGTTTTTT. It encodes CASSRTPDRVTNTGELFF. This chain connects TRBV7-2 to TRBJ2-2; 7 nucleotides line up with TRBD1. CDR1 SGHTA and CDR2 FQGNSA come from the germline V gene. This CDR3 region has 18 residues. V shed 5 bases and J 0 bases; nucleotides not matched to a gene: 12.

The chain employs TRBV4-3 and TRBJ1-4; D gene ambiguous. Looked up from germline, CDR1 is LGHNA and CDR2 is YSLEER. CDR3 length equals 15 residues. Trimming took off 0 bases at V and 8 bases at J, with 13 bases between the two ends. Written as DNA, the CDR3 is TGCGCCAGCAGCCAAGACGGACTAAATGGGGAAAAACTGTTTTTT. Its translation is CASSQDGLNGEKLFF.

V usage is TRBV7-2 and J usage is TRBJ2-7; 8 positions match TRBD2. The CDR3 covers 15 residues. The trim removed 7 bases at V and 0 bases at J, leaving 8 bases unmatched. Germline values: CDR1 SGHTA, CDR2 FQGNSA. DNA of the CDR3: TGTGCCAGCACCGCAAGGGCGGGAGGCTCCTACGAGCAGTACTTC. This codes for CASTARAGGSYEQYF.

This clone was observed a handful of times. In DNA, the CDR3 is TGCGCCAGCAGTGAGTCCTGGAACACCGGGGAGCTGTTTTTT. This encodes CASSESWNTGELFF. The chain recombines TRBV10-1 with TRBJ2-2; no firm D call. Trimming took 0 bases from V and 1 from J, leaving 3 bases between them. Germline CDR1 reads WNHNN; CDR2 reads SYGVQD (reference sequence). The CDR3 spans 14 residues.

In this sample, this clone turned up once. Different DNA sequences within this sample yield the same CDR3. This chain joins TRBV28 and TRBJ2-7; no clear D. Germline loops: CDR1 MDHEN, CDR2 SYDVKM. The CDR3 runs 13 residues. Trimming shortened V by 2 bases and J by 1 base, and 6 bases separated the two germline ends. The CDR3 nucleotides read TGTGCCAGCAGTTTAGGTACTTCCTACGAGCAGTACTTC. This codes for CASSLGTSYEQYF.

V usage is TRBV7-9 and J usage is TRBJ2-7; 7 nucleotides align to TRBD2. The trim removed 2 bases at V and 0 bases at J, leaving 1 base unmatched. The CDR3 is 14 amino acids. In germline, CDR1 is SEHNR, CDR2 FQNEAQ (reference sequence). The CDR3 bases are TGTGCCAGCAGCTTATTAGCGGGCTCCTACGAGCAGTACTTC. Protein: CASSLLAGSYEQYF.

The chain employs TRBV27 and TRBJ2-7; 7 nucleotides line up with TRBD2. The V and J ends lost 6 bases and 6 bases, in that order; junction bases with no gene match: 14. Germline loops: CDR1 MNHEY, CDR2 SMNVEV (reference sequence). CDR3 length: 15 residues. Written as DNA, the CDR3 is TGTGCCAGCAGGTCTAGCGGACTCTTTCAGGGCGAGCAGTACTTC. Its protein is CASRSSGLFQGEQYF.

The chain joins TRBV7-2 to TRBJ1-6; D unclear. Trimming shortened V by 1 base and J by 9 bases, and 13 bases separated the two germline ends. The CDR3 runs to 15 residues. CDR1 SGHTA and CDR2 FQGNSA come from the germline V gene. CDR3: CASSLDRGLGSPLHF. In DNA form, the CDR3 reads TGTGCCAGCAGCTTAGATCGGGGTCTGGGTTCACCCCTCCACTTT.

The genes are TRBV6-5 and TRBJ2-6; D gene ambiguous. This CDR3 has 13 amino acids. The V gene lost 5 bases and the J gene lost 6 bases, with 8 bases spanning the gap. Looked up from germline, CDR1 is MNHEY and CDR2 is SVGAGI. CDR3 in DNA: TGTGCCAGCAGTAATAGTGAGGCCAACGTCCTGACTTTC. This encodes CASSNSEANVLTF.

V gene TRBV5-1 combines with J gene TRBJ2-1, with D maybe TRBD2 (6 bases). CDR3 length: 15 amino acids. V was clipped by 0 bases and J by 6 bases, with 13 bases between them. Germline V gene sequence: CDR1 SGHRS, CDR2 YFSETQ. For the CDR3, the DNA is TGCGCCAGCAGCTTGGATAGCGGAGGGGCCAATGAGCAGTTCTTC. This encodes CASSLDSGGANEQFF.

The rearrangement links TRBV15 to TRBJ2-5; D unclear. Trimming shortened V by 0 bases and J by 5 bases, and 4 bases separated the two germline ends. The CDR3 consists of 12 residues. The germline V gene has CDR1 LNHNV and CDR2 YYDKDF (reference sequence). CDR3 in DNA: TGTGCCACCAGCAGAGACAGGGAGACCCAGTACTTC. Its protein product is CATSRDRETQYF.

V is TRBV19 and J is TRBJ1-5, with D maybe TRBD1 (6 bases). Deletions cut 6 bases from V and 2 bases from J, with 17 bases between. CDR1 is LNHDA and CDR2 is SQIVND in the germline V gene (reference sequence). The CDR3 has 16 residues. CDR3 nucleotides: TGTGCCAGTAGAGACCTTCGGGACATACGCAATCAGCCCCAGCATTTT. Translating it yields CASRDLRDIRNQPQHF.

The rearrangement links TRBV28 to TRBJ2-3, with D possibly TRBD1 on 6 matching bases. CDR1 is MDHEN and CDR2 is SYDVKM in the germline V gene. The CDR3 consists of 12 residues. V lost 9 bases and J 2 bases, leaving 9 bases between the germline ends. The CDR3 region has the DNA TGTGCCAGTGGGGGCATCACAGATACGCAGTATTTT. Translating it yields CASGGITDTQYF.

In nucleotides, the CDR3 is TGTGCCATCAGTGAGACAGGGGGCAATCAGCCCCAGCATTTT. Translation gives CAISETGGNQPQHF. The chain combines TRBV10-3 with TRBJ1-5; 7 nucleotides line up with TRBD1. The CDR3 consists of 14 residues. Trimming cost V 2 bases and J 2 bases; bases outside gene matches: 0. The V gene's germline CDR1 is ENHRY and CDR2 SYGVKD.

This chain joins TRBV19 and TRBJ1-1; 8 bases line up with TRBD1. Losses at the gene ends were 8 bases for V and 0 bases for J; bases not matched to a gene: 5. Germline V gene data show CDR1 as LNHDA and CDR2 as SQIVND (reference sequence). The CDR3 extends over 14 amino acids. CDR3 in amino acids: CASDTGGLNTEAFF. CDR3 nucleotide sequence: TGTGCCAGTGATACAGGGGGATTGAACACTGAAGCTTTCTTT.

A remark on this clone: In the same sample, other DNA sequences code for this CDR3. The genes are TRBV6-2 or TRBV6-3 and TRBJ2-2, with D perhaps matching TRBD2 (6 bases). V was clipped by 6 bases and J by 5 bases, with 16 bases between them. The CDR3 extends over 15 amino acids. Germline V CDR1 and CDR2: MNHEY, SVGEGT. This CDR3 is CASSLDRAGTGELFF. The CDR3 DNA sequence: TGTGCCAGCAGCCTTGATCGGGCGGGAACCGGGGAGCTGTTTTTT.

This clone was counted a single time. The chain carries TRBV10-3 and TRBJ2-3; 9 bases line up with TRBD2. This CDR3 is built from 16 residues. With V trimmed by 2 bases and J by 4 bases, 7 bases remained unmatched. Germline values: CDR1 ENHRY, CDR2 SYGVKD. This CDR3 is CAISEAAGGPSDTQYF. In DNA, the CDR3 is TGTGCCATCAGTGAGGCGGCGGGAGGGCCCTCAGATACGCAGTATTTT.